The rows below give T cell receptor beta chains drawn from one sample of a study of blood T cell repertoires in COVID-19. Libraries were prepared by immunoSEQ multiplex PCR; TCRdb keeps only in-frame clonotypes and omits some of them. The repertoire holds roughly 66,000 clones, 91% seen once, with 6% to 8% in the top ten. Sequenced material: peripheral blood. These receptors all stem from a human donor in a cohort sampled during active COVID-19. Both conserved end residues are part of each CDR3. D genes are given only for firm matches. For some rows the clone size is stated as once, few or many, or as a class when expanded; others skip it.

clone size	V gene	CDR3 length	D gene	J gene	CDR3 DNA	CDR3 protein
-	TRBV7-9	15	TRBD1	TRBJ2-1	TGTGCCAGCAGGAGACAGGGAAGGGCCTACAATGAGCAGTTCTTC	CASRRQGRAYNEQFF
few	TRBV12-3/TRBV12-4	13	-	TRBJ2-7	TGTGCCAGCGGTACCCGGGATACCTACGAGCAGTACTTC	CASGTRDTYEQYF
-	TRBV4-3	15	TRBD2	TRBJ2-7	TGCGCCAGCAGTCAGCAGCGGGGGAACTCCTACGAGCAGTACTTC	CASSQQRGNSYEQYF
-	TRBV3-1/TRBV3-2	15	TRBD1	TRBJ1-4	TGTGCCAGCAGCCGACTTAAGGGGGCTGGAGAAAAACTGTTTTTT	CASSRLKGAGEKLFF
-	TRBV3-1/TRBV3-2	15	TRBD2	TRBJ2-3	TGTGCCAGCAGCCCGGGACTAGCAAGCACAGATACGCAGTATTTT	CASSPGLASTDTQYF
-	TRBV6-5	13	-	TRBJ1-1	TGTGCCAGTAACCGCCGGCGGGGCACTGAAGCTTTCTTT	CASNRRRGTEAFF
-	TRBV5-1	15	TRBD2	TRBJ2-1	TGCGCCAGCAGCTTGAGCGGGGGGACCAACAATGAGCAGTTCTTC	CASSLSGGTNNEQFF
-	TRBV9	19	TRBD2	TRBJ2-3	TGTGCCAGCAGCCCCACCCTAAGGGGAGCGGGGGTGGGCACAGATACGCAGTATTTT	CASSPTLRGAGVGTDTQYF
-	TRBV28	14	TRBD1	TRBJ1-1	TGTGCCAGCAGACTCGGGACAGCGAACACTGAAGCTTTCTTT	CASRLGTANTEAFF
few	TRBV7-2	15	-	TRBJ2-1	TGTGCCAGCAGTCTTAGCGTTAATGTGGACAATGAGCAGTTCTTC	CASSLSVNVDNEQFF
-	TRBV9	15	TRBD2	TRBJ2-3	TGTGCCAGCAGTGCAACTAGCGGGATCACAGATACGCAGTATTTT	CASSATSGITDTQYF
-	TRBV4-1	16	-	TRBJ2-4	TGCGCCAGCAGCCAGGAATCCGGGATTGCGTTAAACATTCAGTACTTC	CASSQESGIALNIQYF
-	TRBV19	16	TRBD1	TRBJ1-2	TGTGCCAGTAGTTCCCGTCACAGGGGGGACAGCTATGGCTACACCTTC	CASSSRHRGDSYGYTF
-	TRBV18	17	-	TRBJ2-5	TGTGCCAGCTCACCCTCACGGGAGTCGTGGTACCAAGAGACCCAGTACTTC	CASSPSRESWYQETQYF
-	TRBV15	16	TRBD1	TRBJ1-1	TGTGCCACCAGCACGGACAGGGGTTACGGGGACACTGAAGCTTTCTTT	CATSTDRGYGDTEAFF
-	TRBV5-4	15	TRBD1	TRBJ2-7	TGTGCCAGCAGCTTGGCCGGACAGGGGAGGCACGAGCAGTACTTC	CASSLAGQGRHEQYF
-	TRBV4-1	15	TRBD2	TRBJ2-7	TGCGCCAGCAGCCCGGGACTAGCGGGATCCTACGAGCAGTACTTC	CASSPGLAGSYEQYF
-	TRBV5-1	14	TRBD1	TRBJ1-2	TGCGCCAGCAGCTTGGACTCGACAGGGGGTGGCTACACCTTC	CASSLDSTGGGYTF
-	TRBV5-4	18	TRBD1	TRBJ1-4	TGTGCCAGCAGCTTGGGAGGACAGGGAGGAACAACTAATGAAAAACTGTTTTTT	CASSLGGQGGTTNEKLFF
-	TRBV14	15	TRBD1	TRBJ1-1	TGTGCCAGCAGCCCCTACCAGGGGGAGAACACTGAAGCTTTCTTT	CASSPYQGENTEAFF
-	TRBV3-1/TRBV3-2	16	TRBD2	TRBJ2-5	TGTGCCAGCAGCCAAGTAGGACTAGCGGGTGGGGAGACCCAGTACTTC	CASSQVGLAGGETQYF
-	TRBV28	15	TRBD2	TRBJ2-3	TGTGCCAGCAATGGAGGGAGGGCCGGGGTAGATACGCAGTATTTT	CASNGGRAGVDTQYF
-	TRBV6-5	15	TRBD1	TRBJ2-7	TGTGCCAGCAGTCACCGGGACAGGGGTTCATACGAGCAGTACTTC	CASSHRDRGSYEQYF
-	TRBV29-1	14	-	TRBJ2-1	TGCAGCCTGGGAGTTGGTAGGTCCTACAATGAGCAGTTCTTC	CSLGVGRSYNEQFF
-	TRBV28	17	TRBD2	TRBJ2-1	TGTGCCAGCAGTTCAAGCAAGGGACTAGCGGGAGTCGGGGAGCAGTTCTTC	CASSSSKGLAGVGEQFF
-	TRBV10-2	13	-	TRBJ1-1	TGCGCCAGCAGATCGACCGGGATTTCTGAAGCTTTCTTT	CASRSTGISEAFF
-	TRBV4-3	13	-	TRBJ1-1	TGCGCCAGCAGCCATCAGGGCATCACTGAAGCTTTCTTT	CASSHQGITEAFF
-	TRBV5-1	16	TRBD2	TRBJ2-1	TGCGCCAGCAGCTTGGTGGCTAGCGGGCCGTACAATGAGCAGTTCTTC	CASSLVASGPYNEQFF
-	TRBV12-5	15	-	TRBJ1-3	TGTGCTAGTGGAAGAACAGGGTCTCCTGGAAACACCATATATTTT	CASGRTGSPGNTIYF
-	TRBV11-2	17	-	TRBJ2-7	TGTGCCAGCAGCTTAGTTCCCGGAGGTTTTAGCTCCTACGAGCAGTACTTC	CASSLVPGGFSSYEQYF
-	TRBV9	13	-	TRBJ1-1	TGTGCCAGCAGTCTAGTGGGGGCCACTGAAGCTTTCTTT	CASSLVGATEAFF
-	TRBV30	13	TRBD2	TRBJ2-7	TGTGCCTGGAGTGGACTAGCGGGTAGCGAGCAGTACTTC	CAWSGLAGSEQYF
-	TRBV11-2	12	-	TRBJ1-1	TGTGCCAGCAGTACATCGAACACTGAAGCTTTCTTT	CASSTSNTEAFF
-	TRBV4-3	13	-	TRBJ1-6	TGCGCCAGCAGTCTAAATCGGGATTCACCCCTCCACTTT	CASSLNRDSPLHF
-	TRBV4-1	13	-	TRBJ2-2	TGCGCCAGCCGGACGGGATACACCGGGGAGCTGTTTTTT	CASRTGYTGELFF
once	TRBV28	15	TRBD1	TRBJ2-1	TGTGCCAGCAGTTTAACAGGGGGGCCATACAATGAGCAGTTCTTC	CASSLTGGPYNEQFF
once	TRBV4-1	17	TRBD2	TRBJ2-5	TGCGCCAGCAGGCGACTAGCGGGGGGGCCGGCCCAAGAGACCCAGTACTTC	CASRRLAGGPAQETQYF
-	TRBV15	16	-	TRBJ1-2	TGTGCCACCAGCAGACCCCCAGCGGGGCCCAACTATGGCTACACCTTC	CATSRPPAGPNYGYTF
-	TRBV18	14	-	TRBJ1-1	TGTGCCAGCTCACCACTGAGGGAACTCACTGAAGCTTTCTTT	CASSPLRELTEAFF
-	TRBV6-5	15	-	TRBJ1-2	TGTGCCAGCAGTTACTCGTTTGGGGGGACTCGGGGCTACACCTTC	CASSYSFGGTRGYTF
-	TRBV20-1	11	-	TRBJ1-1	TGCAGTGCTAGTTCCCCGGGAGAAACTTTCTTT	CSASSPGETFF